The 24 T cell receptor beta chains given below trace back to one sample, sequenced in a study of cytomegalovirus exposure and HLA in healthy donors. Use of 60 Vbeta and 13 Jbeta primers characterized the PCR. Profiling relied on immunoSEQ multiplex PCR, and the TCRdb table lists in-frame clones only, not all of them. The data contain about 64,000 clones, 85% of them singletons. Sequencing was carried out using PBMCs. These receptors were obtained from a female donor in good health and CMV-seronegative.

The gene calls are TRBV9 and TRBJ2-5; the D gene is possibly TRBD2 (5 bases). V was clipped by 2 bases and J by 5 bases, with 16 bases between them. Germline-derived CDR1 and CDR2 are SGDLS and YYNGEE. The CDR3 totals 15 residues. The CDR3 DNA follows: TGTGCCAGCAGCGTTTCCTGGGGAGTGCTCGAGACCCAGTACTTC. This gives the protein CASSVSWGVLETQYF.

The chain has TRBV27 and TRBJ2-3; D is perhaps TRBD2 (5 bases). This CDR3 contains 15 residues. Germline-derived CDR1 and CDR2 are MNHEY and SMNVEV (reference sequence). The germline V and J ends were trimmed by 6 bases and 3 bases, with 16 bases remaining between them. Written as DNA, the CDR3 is TGTGCCAGCAGCCGAGGCGGCCGGAGGACAGATACGCAGTATTTT. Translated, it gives CASSRGGRRTDTQYF.

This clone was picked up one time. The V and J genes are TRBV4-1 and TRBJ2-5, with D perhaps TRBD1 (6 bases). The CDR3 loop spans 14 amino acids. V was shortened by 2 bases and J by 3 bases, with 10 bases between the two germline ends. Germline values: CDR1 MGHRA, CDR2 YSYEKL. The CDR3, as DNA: TGCGCCAGCAGCCAACATTCAGGGGAAGAGACCCAGTACTTC. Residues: CASSQHSGEETQYF.

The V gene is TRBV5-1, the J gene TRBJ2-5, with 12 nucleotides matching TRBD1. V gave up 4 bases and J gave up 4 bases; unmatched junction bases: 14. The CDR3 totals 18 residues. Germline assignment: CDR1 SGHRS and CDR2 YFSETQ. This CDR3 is CASSGGTGGPSVGETQYF. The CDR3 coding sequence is TGCGCCAGCAGCGGAGGGACAGGGGGCCCTTCAGTAGGAGAGACCCAGTACTTC.

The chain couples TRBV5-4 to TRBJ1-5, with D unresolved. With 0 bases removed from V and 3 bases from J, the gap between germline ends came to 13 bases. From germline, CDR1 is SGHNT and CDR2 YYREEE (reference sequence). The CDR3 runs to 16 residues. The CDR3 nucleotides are TGTGCCAGCAGCTTGGGGTGGAGACGGAACAATCAGCCCCAGCATTTT. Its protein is CASSLGWRRNNQPQHF.

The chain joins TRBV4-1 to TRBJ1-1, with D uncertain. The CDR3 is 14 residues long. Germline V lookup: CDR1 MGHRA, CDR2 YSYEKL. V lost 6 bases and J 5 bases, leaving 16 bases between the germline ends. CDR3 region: CASRGLLLGTEAFF. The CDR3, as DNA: TGCGCCAGCAGAGGTCTGCTCCTCGGGACTGAAGCTTTCTTT.

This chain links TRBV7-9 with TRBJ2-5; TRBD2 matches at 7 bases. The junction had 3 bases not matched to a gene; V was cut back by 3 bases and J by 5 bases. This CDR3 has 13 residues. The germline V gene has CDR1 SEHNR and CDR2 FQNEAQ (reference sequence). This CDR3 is CASSFWGGETQYF. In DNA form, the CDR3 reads TGTGCCAGCAGCTTCTGGGGAGGGGAGACCCAGTACTTC. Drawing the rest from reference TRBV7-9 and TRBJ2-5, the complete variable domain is DTGVSQNPRHKITKRGQNVTFRCDPISEHNRLYWYRQTLGQGPEFLTYFQNEAQLEKSRLLSDRFSAERPKGSFSTLEIQRTEQGDSAMYLCASSFWGGETQYFGPGTRLLVL.

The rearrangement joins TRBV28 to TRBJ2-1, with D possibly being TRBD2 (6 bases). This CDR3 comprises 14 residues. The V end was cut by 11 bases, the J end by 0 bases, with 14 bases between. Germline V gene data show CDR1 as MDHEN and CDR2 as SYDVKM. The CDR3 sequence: CAGARRGSYNEQFF. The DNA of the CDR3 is TGTGCCGGGGCCAGGAGGGGCTCCTACAATGAGCAGTTCTTC. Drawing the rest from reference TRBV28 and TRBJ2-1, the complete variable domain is DVKVTQSSRYLVKRTGEKVFLECVQDMDHENMFWYRQDPGLGLRLIYFSYDVKMKEKGDIPEGYSVSREKKERFSLILESASTNQTSMYLCAGARRGSYNEQFFGPGTRLTVL.

The CDR3 region has the DNA TGTGCCAGGGGACAGGGTTCGAACACTGAAGCTTTCTTT. Its protein is CARGQGSNTEAFF. V usage is TRBV2 and J usage is TRBJ1-1; 9 nucleotides align to TRBD1. The ends lost 9 bases at V and 1 base at J; junction bases unmatched: 3. Germline CDR1 SNHLY, CDR2 FYNNEI. This CDR3 comprises 13 residues.

As DNA, the CDR3 is TGTGCCAGCAGCTTAAACGGTGCGGACAGGGTGTCCGAGCAGTACTTC. Residues: CASSLNGADRVSEQYF. V and J are TRBV7-3 and TRBJ2-7; 8 nucleotides align to TRBD1. The V gene's germline CDR1 is SGHTA and CDR2 FQGTGA. Unmatched junction bases numbered 11, after V lost 1 base and J lost 6 bases. The CDR3 contains 16 residues.

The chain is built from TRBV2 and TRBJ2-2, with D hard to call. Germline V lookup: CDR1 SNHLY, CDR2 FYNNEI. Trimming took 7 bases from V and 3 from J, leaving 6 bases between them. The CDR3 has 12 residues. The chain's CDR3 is CASNRDTGELFF. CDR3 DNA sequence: TGTGCCAGCAACCGGGACACCGGGGAGCTGTTTTTT.

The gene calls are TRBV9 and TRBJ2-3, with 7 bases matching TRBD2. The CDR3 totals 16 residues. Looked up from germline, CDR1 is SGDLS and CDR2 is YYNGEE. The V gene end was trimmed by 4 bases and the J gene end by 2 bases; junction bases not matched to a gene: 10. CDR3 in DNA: TGTGCCAGCAGCACCTCCGGGGGGTCCCCCACAGATACGCAGTATTTT. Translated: CASSTSGGSPTDTQYF.

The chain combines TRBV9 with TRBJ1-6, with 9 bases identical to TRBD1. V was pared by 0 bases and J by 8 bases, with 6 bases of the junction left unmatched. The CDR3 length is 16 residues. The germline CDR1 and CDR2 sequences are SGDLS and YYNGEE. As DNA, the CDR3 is TGTGCCAGCAGCGTAGCGCCACAGGGGGCAGATTCACCCCTCCACTTT. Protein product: CASSVAPQGADSPLHF.

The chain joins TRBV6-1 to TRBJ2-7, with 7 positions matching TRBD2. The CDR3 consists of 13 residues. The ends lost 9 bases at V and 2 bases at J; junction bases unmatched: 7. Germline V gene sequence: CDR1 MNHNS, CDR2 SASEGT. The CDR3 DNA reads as TGTGCCAGTCGATTGGGACTACCCTACGAGCAGTACTTC. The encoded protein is CASRLGLPYEQYF.

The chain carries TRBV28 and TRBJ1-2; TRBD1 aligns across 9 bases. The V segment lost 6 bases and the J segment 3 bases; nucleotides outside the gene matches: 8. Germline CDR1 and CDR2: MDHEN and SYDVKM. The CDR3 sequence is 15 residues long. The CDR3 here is CASRWDRVGDYGYTF. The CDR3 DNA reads TGTGCCAGCAGGTGGGACAGGGTGGGTGACTATGGCTACACCTTC.

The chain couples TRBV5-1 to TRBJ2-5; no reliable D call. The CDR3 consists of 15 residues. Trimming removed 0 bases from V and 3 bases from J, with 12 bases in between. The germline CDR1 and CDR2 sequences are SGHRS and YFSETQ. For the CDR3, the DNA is TGCGCCAGCAGCTTGGCCTTGGCGGTTGAAGAGACCCAGTACTTC. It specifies CASSLALAVEETQYF.

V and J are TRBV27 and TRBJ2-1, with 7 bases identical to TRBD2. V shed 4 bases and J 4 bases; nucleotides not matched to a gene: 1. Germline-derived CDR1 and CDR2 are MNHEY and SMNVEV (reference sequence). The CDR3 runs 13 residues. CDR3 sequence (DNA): TGTGCCAGCAGTTCGGGGGGATACAATGAGCAGTTCTTC. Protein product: CASSSGGYNEQFF.

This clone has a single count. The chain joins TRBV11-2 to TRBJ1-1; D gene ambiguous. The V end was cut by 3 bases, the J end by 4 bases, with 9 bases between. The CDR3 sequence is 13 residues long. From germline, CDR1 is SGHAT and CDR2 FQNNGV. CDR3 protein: CASSFLQLTEAFF. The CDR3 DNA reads TGTGCCAGCAGCTTTTTGCAACTCACTGAAGCTTTCTTT.

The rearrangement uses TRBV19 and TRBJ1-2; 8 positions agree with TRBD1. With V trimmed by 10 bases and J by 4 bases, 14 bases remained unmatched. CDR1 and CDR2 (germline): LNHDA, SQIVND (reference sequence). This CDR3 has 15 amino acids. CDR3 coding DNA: TGTGCCATCAAAGGAGGGACAGGAGATACCTATGGCTACACCTTC. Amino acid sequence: CAIKGGTGDTYGYTF.

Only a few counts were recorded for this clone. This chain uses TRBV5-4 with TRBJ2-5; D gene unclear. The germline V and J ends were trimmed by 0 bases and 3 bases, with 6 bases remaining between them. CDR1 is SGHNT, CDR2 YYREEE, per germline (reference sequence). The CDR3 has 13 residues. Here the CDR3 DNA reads TGTGCCAGCAGCTTGGACTACAAAGAGACCCAGTACTTC. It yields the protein CASSLDYKETQYF. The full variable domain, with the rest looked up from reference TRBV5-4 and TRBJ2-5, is ETGVTQSPTHLIKTRGQQVTLRCSSQSGHNTVSWYQQALGQGPQFIFQYYREEENGRGNFPPRFSGLQFPNYSSELNVNALELDDSALYLCASSLDYKETQYFGPGTRLLVL.

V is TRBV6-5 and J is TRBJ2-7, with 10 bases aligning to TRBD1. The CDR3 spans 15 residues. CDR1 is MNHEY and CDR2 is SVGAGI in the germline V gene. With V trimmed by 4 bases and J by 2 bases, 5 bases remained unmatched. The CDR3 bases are TGTGCCAGCAGTTCGAGGGACAGGGGACCCTACGAGCAGTACTTC. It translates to CASSSRDRGPYEQYF.

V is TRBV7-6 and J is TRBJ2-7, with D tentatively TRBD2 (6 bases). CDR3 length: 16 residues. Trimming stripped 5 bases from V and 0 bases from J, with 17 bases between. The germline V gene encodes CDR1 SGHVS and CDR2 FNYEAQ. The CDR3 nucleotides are TGTGCCAGCAGCCCCCGAGGAGGGGCGTTCTCCTACGAGCAGTACTTC. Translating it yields CASSPRGGAFSYEQYF.

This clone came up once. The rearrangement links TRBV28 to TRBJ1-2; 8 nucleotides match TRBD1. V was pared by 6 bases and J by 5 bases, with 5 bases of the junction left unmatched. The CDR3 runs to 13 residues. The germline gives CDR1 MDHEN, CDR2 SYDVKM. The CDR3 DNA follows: TGTGCCAGCAGGGGACAGGTGCGTTATGGCTACACCTTC. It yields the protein CASRGQVRYGYTF.

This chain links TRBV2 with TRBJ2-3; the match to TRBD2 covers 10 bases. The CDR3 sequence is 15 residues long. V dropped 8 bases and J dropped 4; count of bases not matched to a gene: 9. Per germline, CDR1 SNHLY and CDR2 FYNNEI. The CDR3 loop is CASGWASGGPDTQYF. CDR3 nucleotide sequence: TGTGCCAGCGGTTGGGCTAGCGGGGGTCCAGATACGCAGTATTTT.